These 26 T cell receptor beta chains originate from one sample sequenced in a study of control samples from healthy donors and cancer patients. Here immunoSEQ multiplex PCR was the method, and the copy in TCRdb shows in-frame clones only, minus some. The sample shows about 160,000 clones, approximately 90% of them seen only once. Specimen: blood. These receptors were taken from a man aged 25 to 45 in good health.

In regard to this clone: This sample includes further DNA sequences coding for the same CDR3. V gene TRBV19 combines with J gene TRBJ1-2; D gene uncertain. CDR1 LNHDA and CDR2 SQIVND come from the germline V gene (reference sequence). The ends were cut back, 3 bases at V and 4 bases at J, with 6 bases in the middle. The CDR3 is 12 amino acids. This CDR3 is CASSIRSYGYTF. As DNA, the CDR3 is TGTGCCAGTAGTATCCGAAGCTATGGCTACACCTTC.

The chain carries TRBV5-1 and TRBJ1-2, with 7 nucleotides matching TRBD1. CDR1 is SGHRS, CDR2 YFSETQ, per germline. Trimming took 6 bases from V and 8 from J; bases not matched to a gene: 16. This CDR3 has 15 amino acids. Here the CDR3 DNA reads TGCGCCAGCACCCCGGGACGACAGGGAGGCTACGGCTACACCTTC. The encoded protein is CASTPGRQGGYGYTF.

Here the CDR3 DNA reads TGTGCCAGCAGCTTACTTTCACCCCTCCACTTT. This encodes CASSLLSPLHF. V and J are TRBV7-9 and TRBJ1-6; D is ambiguous. The germline V gene has CDR1 SEHNR and CDR2 FQNEAQ (reference sequence). V dropped 2 bases and J dropped 9 bases, with 2 bases sitting between them. The CDR3 consists of 11 residues. The variable domain in full, with the rest retrieved from reference TRBV7-9 and TRBJ1-6, is DTGVSQNPRHKITKRGQNVTFRCDPISEHNRLYWYRQTLGQGPEFLTYFQNEAQLEKSRLLSDRFSAERPKGSFSTLEIQRTEQGDSAMYLCASSLLSPLHFGNGTRLTVT.

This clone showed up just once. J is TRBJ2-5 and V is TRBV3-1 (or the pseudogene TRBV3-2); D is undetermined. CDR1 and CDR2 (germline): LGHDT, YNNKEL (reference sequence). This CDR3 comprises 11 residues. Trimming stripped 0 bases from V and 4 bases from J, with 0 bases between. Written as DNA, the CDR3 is TGTGCCAGCAGCCAAGAAGAGACCCAGTACTTC. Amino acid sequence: CASSQEETQYF.

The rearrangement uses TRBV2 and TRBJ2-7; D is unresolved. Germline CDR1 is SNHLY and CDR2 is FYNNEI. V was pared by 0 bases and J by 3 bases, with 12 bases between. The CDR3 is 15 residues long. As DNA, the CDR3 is TGTGCCAGCAGTGAAGCGCTTACCTTGATCTACGAGCAGTACTTC. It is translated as CASSEALTLIYEQYF.

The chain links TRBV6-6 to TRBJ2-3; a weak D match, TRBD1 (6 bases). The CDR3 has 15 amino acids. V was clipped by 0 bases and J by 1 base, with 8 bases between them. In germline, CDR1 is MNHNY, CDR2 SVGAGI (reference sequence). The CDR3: CASSYSNRGTDTQYF. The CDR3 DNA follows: TGTGCCAGCAGTTACTCGAACAGGGGCACAGATACGCAGTATTTT.

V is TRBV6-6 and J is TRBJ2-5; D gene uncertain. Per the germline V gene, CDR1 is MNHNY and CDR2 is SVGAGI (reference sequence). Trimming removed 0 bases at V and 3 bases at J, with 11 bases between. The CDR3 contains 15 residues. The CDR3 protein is CASSYSRRVEETQYF. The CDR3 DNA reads TGTGCCAGCAGTTACTCGAGGAGAGTAGAAGAGACCCAGTACTTC.

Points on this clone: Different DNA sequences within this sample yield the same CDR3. In nucleotides, the CDR3 is TGCGCCAGCAGCTTGCAGGGGGCAGAGACCCAGTACTTC. Translation: CASSLQGAETQYF. The chain couples TRBV5-1 to TRBJ2-5; 8 bases fit TRBD1. This CDR3 has 13 residues. Germline lookup yields CDR1 SGHRS and CDR2 YFSETQ. With V trimmed by 1 base and J by 4 bases, 0 bases remained unmatched.

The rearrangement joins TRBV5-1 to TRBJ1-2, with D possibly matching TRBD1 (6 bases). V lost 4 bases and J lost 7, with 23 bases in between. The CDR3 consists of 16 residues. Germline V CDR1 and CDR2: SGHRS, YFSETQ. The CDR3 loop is CASSANGPTGRGGYTF. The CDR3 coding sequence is TGCGCCAGCAGCGCCAACGGACCTACAGGGCGCGGTGGCTACACCTTC.

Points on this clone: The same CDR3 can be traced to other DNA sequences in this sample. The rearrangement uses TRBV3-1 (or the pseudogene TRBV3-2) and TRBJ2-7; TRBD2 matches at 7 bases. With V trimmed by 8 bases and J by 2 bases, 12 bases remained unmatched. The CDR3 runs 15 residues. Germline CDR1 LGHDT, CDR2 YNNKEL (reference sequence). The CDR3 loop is CASGLGGGRAYEQYF. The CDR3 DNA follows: TGTGCCAGCGGCCTCGGGGGTGGGAGGGCCTACGAGCAGTACTTC.

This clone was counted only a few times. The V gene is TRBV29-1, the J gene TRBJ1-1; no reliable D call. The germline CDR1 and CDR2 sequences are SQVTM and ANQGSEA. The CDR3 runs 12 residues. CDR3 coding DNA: TGCACCGTAAGGAAAGGGCTGACTGAAGCTTTCTTT. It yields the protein CTVRKGLTEAFF. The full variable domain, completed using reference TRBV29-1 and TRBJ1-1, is SAVISQKPSRDICQRGTSLTIQCQVDSQVTMMFWYRQQPGQSLTLIATANQGSEATYESGFVIDKFPISRPNLTFSTLTVSNMSPEDSSIYLCTVRKGLTEAFFGQGTRLTVV.

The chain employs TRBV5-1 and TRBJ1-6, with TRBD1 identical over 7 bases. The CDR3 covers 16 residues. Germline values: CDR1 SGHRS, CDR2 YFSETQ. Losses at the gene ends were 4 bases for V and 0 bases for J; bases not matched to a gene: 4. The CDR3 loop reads CASSGGQSSYNSPLHF. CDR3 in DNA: TGCGCCAGCAGCGGGGGACAGAGCTCCTATAATTCACCCCTCCACTTT.

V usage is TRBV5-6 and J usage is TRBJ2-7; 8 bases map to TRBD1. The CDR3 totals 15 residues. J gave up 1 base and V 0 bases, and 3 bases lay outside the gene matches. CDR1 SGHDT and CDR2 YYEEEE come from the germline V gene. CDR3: CASSLVGQGSYEQYF. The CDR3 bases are TGTGCCAGCAGCTTGGTCGGACAGGGTTCCTACGAGCAGTACTTC.

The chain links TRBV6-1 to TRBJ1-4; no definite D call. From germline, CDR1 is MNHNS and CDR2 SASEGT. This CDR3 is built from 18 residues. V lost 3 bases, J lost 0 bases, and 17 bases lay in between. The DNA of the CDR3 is TGTGCCAGCAGTGAGATGTGGACGGGAGTTGCAACTAATGAAAAACTGTTTTTT. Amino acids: CASSEMWTGVATNEKLFF.

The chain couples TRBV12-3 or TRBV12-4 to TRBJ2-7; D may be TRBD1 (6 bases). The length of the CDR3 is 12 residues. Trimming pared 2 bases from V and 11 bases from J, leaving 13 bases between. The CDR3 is CASSLMGQGKYF. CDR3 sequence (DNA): TGTGCCAGCAGTTTAATGGGGCAGGGGAAGTACTTC.

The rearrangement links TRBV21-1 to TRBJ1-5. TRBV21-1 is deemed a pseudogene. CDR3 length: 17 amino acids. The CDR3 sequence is CASSTEQGGVMGQPQHF. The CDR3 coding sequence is TGTGCCAGCAGCACCGAACAGGGAGGAGTAATGGGTCAGCCCCAGCATTTT.

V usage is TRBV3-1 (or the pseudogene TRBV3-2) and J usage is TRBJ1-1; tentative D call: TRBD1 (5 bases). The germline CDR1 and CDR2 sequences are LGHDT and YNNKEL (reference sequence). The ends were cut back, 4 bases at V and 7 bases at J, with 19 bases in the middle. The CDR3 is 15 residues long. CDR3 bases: TGTGCCAGCAGCCCTCGCGGGGGGGGAAGGAATGAAGCTTTCTTT. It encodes CASSPRGGGRNEAFF.

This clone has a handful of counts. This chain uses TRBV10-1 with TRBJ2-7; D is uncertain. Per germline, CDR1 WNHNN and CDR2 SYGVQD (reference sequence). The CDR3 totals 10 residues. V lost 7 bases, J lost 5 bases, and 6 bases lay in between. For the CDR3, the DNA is TGCGCCAGCATAAAAAACGAGCAGTACTTC. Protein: CASIKNEQYF.

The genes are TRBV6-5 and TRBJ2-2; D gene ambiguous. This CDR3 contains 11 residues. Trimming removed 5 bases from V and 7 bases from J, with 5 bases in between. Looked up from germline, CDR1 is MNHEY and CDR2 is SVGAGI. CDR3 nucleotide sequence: TGTGCCAGCAGTCCTATCGGGGAGCTGTTTTTT. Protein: CASSPIGELFF.

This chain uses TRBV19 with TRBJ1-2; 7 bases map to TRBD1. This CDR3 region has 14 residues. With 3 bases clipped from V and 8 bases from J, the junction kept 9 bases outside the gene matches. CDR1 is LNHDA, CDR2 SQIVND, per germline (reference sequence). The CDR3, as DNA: TGTGCCAGTAGTATCTTACAGGGGAGGAGCGGCTACACCTTC. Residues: CASSILQGRSGYTF.

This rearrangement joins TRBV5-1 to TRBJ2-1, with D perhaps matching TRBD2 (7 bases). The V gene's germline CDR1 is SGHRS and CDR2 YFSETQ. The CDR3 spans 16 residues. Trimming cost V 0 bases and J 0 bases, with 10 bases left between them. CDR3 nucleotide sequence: TGCGCCAGCAGCTTGGGGGGAGGGGGCTCCTACAATGAGCAGTTCTTC. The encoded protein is CASSLGGGGSYNEQFF.

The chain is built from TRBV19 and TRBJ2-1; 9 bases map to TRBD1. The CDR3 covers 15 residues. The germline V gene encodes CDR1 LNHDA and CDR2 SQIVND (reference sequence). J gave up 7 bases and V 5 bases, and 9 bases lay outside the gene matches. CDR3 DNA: TGTGCCAGTAGTTTTGGGACAGGGAACGGTAATGAGCAGTTCTTC. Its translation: CASSFGTGNGNEQFF. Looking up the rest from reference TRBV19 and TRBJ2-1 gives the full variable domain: DGGITQSPKYLFRKEGQNVTLSCEQNLNHDAMYWYRQDPGQGLRLIYYSQIVNDFQKGDIAEGYSVSREKKESFPLTVTSAQKNPTAFYLCASSFGTGNGNEQFFGPGTRLTVL.

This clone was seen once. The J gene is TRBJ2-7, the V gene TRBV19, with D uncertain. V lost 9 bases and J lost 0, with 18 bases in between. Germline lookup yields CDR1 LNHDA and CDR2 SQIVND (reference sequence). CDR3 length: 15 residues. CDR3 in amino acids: CASAHSLSDSYEQYF. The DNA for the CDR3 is TGTGCCAGCGCCCACTCGCTGTCTGACTCCTACGAGCAGTACTTC. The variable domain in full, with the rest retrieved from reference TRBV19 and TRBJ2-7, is DGGITQSPKYLFRKEGQNVTLSCEQNLNHDAMYWYRQDPGQGLRLIYYSQIVNDFQKGDIAEGYSVSREKKESFPLTVTSAQKNPTAFYLCASAHSLSDSYEQYFGPGTRLTVT.

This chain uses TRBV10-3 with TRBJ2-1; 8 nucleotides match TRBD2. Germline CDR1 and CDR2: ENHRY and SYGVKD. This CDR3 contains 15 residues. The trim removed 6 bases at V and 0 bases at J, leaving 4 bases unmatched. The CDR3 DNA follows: TGTGCCATCAGCTCACTAGCGGACTCCTACAATGAGCAGTTCTTC. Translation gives CAISSLADSYNEQFF.

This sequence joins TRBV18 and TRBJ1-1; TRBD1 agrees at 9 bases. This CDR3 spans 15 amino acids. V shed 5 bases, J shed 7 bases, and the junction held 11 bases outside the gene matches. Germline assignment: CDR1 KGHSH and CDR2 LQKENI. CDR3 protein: CASSSTGGAGDEAFF. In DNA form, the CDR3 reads TGTGCCAGCTCATCTACAGGGGGCGCTGGTGATGAAGCTTTCTTT.

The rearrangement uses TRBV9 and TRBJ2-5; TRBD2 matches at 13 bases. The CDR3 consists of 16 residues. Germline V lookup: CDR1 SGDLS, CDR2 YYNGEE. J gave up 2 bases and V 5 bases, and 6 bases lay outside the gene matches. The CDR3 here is CASSLGTSGTQETQYF. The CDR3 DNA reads TGTGCCAGCAGTCTTGGGACTAGCGGGACTCAAGAGACCCAGTACTTC. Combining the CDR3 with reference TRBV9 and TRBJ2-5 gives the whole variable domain DSGVTQTPKHLITATGQRVTLRCSPRSGDLSVYWYQQSLDQGLQFLIQYYNGEERAKGNILERFSAQQFPDLHSELNLSSLELGDSALYFCASSLGTSGTQETQYFGPGTRLLVL.